The rows below give T cell receptor beta chains drawn from one sample of a study of CD4 T cells in relation to SARS-CoV-2 and coronaviruses. For these receptors, no antigen is known. Some clones are missing from TCRdb's copy, which holds only in-frame ones; the method was immunoSEQ multiplex PCR. The sample has around 23,000 clones, more than 60% seen once. Sequencing used CD4+ T cells from PBMCs, cultured in vitro. These receptor sequences come from a human donor in good health. Both conserved end residues are part of each CDR3. The order of the fields is J gene, clone size, V gene, D gene, CDR3 protein, CDR3 DNA. D genes are given only for firm matches. Expanded clones are given a class, and other clones once, few, many or no size at all.

>TRBJ2-1|-|TRBV13|TRBD1
CASSPGQGEYNEQFF
TGTGCCAGCAGCCCGGGGCAGGGGGAATACAATGAGCAGTTCTTC
>TRBJ2-1|-|TRBV7-8|-
CASSAGESSYNEQFF
TGTGCCAGCAGCGCCGGCGAAAGCTCCTACAATGAGCAGTTCTTC
>TRBJ2-2|few|TRBV19|-
CATVWSTGELFF
TGTGCCACTGTCTGGAGTACCGGGGAGCTGTTTTTT
>TRBJ1-1|-|TRBV10-2|-
CASSDNARRAFF
TGCGCCAGCAGTGATAACGCGAGGAGGGCTTTCTTT
>TRBJ1-5|-|TRBV15|-
CATRLRTEGPQHF
TGTGCCACCAGACTGCGGACCGAGGGGCCCCAGCATTTT
>TRBJ2-1|-|TRBV2|TRBD1
CASSEATRTGGKMVNEQFF
TGTGCCAGCAGTGAAGCCACAAGGACAGGGGGCAAAATGGTGAATGAGCAGTTCTTC
>TRBJ2-3|-|TRBV24-1|-
CATSGGRGGTDTQYF
TGTGCCACCAGTGGGGGCAGGGGAGGCACAGATACGCAGTATTTT
>TRBJ2-1|-|TRBV3-1/TRBV3-2|-
CASSPRPRTEYNEQFF
TGTGCCAGCAGCCCCCGTCCCCGGACAGAGTACAATGAGCAGTTCTTC
>TRBJ2-1|-|TRBV6-2/TRBV6-3|TRBD2
CASSYWSGSGVSYNEQFF
TGTGCCAGCAGTTACTGGAGCGGCAGCGGGGTATCCTACAATGAGCAGTTCTTC
>TRBJ1-6|-|TRBV7-9|-
CASSLSVESPLHF
TGTGCCAGCAGCCTCTCGGTAGAGTCACCCCTCCACTTT
>TRBJ2-3|-|TRBV25-1|-
CASSEKDVYTDTQYF
TGTGCCAGCAGTGAAAAGGACGTATACACAGATACGCAGTATTTT
>TRBJ1-5|-|TRBV12-3/TRBV12-4|-
CASSPDPAQPQHF
TGTGCCAGCAGCCCCGACCCAGCGCAGCCCCAGCATTTT
>TRBJ2-7|-|TRBV21-1|-
CASSRGGGQTYEQYF
TGTGCCAGCAGCAGAGGCGGGGGCCAAACCTACGAGCAGTACTTC
>TRBJ2-2|-|TRBV28|-
CASALGSLTGELFF
TGTGCCAGCGCCTTAGGTAGCCTCACCGGGGAGCTGTTTTTT
>TRBJ2-1|-|TRBV7-6|TRBD1
CASSLGGGIGTGVNEQFF
TGTGCCAGCAGCTTAGGCGGGGGGATCGGGACAGGGGTCAATGAGCAGTTCTTC
>TRBJ1-1|-|TRBV12-3/TRBV12-4|-
CASGSGVGTEAFF
TGTGCCAGCGGTTCGGGGGTGGGCACTGAAGCTTTCTTT
>TRBJ1-6|few|TRBV7-9|-
CASSPGPSNSPLHF
TGTGCCAGCAGCCCCGGACCGAGTAATTCACCCCTCCACTTT
>TRBJ2-3|-|TRBV5-1|TRBD2
CASSSGTSGKWGTDTQYF
TGCGCCAGCAGCAGCGGGACTAGCGGGAAGTGGGGCACAGATACGCAGTATTTT
>TRBJ2-6|-|TRBV7-2|-
CASSLTATPSGANVLTF
TGTGCCAGCAGCTTAACCGCGACACCCTCTGGGGCCAACGTCCTGACTTTC
>TRBJ2-7|-|TRBV7-9|TRBD1
CASSRGQSLEQYF
TGTGCCAGCAGCCGGGGACAGTCCCTCGAGCAGTACTTC
>TRBJ2-7|-|TRBV19|TRBD2
CASSILAGNSYEQYF
TGTGCCAGTAGTATTCTAGCGGGGAACTCCTACGAGCAGTACTTC
>TRBJ2-5|once|TRBV19|-
CASSIVFLRKETQYF
TGTGCCAGTAGTATAGTATTCCTACGGAAGGAGACCCAGTACTTC
>TRBJ2-7|-|TRBV2|-
CASSGALRGVIYEQYF
TGTGCCAGCAGTGGGGCTCTGCGGGGAGTTATCTACGAGCAGTACTTC
>TRBJ2-7|-|TRBV28|TRBD2
CASSLYSGGAKGEQYF
TGTGCCAGCAGTTTATACTCGGGAGGGGCCAAGGGAGAGCAGTACTTC
>TRBJ2-7|-|TRBV18|-
CASSPPLNRGLSYEQYF
TGTGCCAGCTCACCACCCCTAAACAGGGGACTAAGTTACGAGCAGTACTTC
>TRBJ1-6|-|TRBV19|-
CASSIFLTGNSPLHF
TGTGCCAGTAGTATCTTTTTGACAGGAAATTCACCCCTCCACTTT
>TRBJ2-5|-|TRBV6-5|TRBD2
CASSPSGTETQYF
TGTGCCAGCAGTCCTAGCGGGACGGAGACCCAGTACTTC
>TRBJ1-3|-|TRBV19|-
CASSALPTASGNTIYF
TGTGCCAGTAGTGCCCTTCCGACGGCCTCTGGAAACACCATATATTTT
>TRBJ1-6|-|TRBV6-5|-
CASSYSIRVNSPLHF
TGTGCCAGCAGTTACTCGATCAGGGTGAATTCACCCCTCCACTTT
>TRBJ2-1|few|TRBV12-2|-
CASRPSPGTSSYNEQFF
TGTGCAAGTCGCCCGTCCCCGGGTACCAGCTCCTACAATGAGCAGTTCTTC
>TRBJ1-4|few|TRBV5-1|-
CASSQGHPGANEKLFF
TGCGCCAGCAGCCAGGGCCACCCGGGGGCTAATGAAAAACTGTTTTTT
>TRBJ2-3|once|TRBV24-1|-
CATSDYGGTDTQYF
TGTGCCACCAGTGATTACGGGGGCACAGATACGCAGTATTTT
>TRBJ2-1|-|TRBV11-3|TRBD1
CASSRRQGSTNEQFF
TGTGCCAGCAGTCGAAGACAGGGATCAACCAATGAGCAGTTCTTC
>TRBJ2-2|few|TRBV24-1|TRBD1
CATSHRDRDTGELFF
TGTGCCACCAGTCACCGGGACAGAGACACCGGGGAGCTGTTTTTT
>TRBJ2-7|-|TRBV23-1|-
CASSLQTYEQYF
TGCGCCAGCAGTCTCCAGACCTACGAGCAGTACTTC
>TRBJ1-5|-|TRBV28|TRBD1
CASSYPGQGSNQPQHF
TGTGCCAGCAGCTATCCGGGACAGGGGTCCAATCAGCCCCAGCATTTT
>TRBJ2-2|-|TRBV9|TRBD2
CASSVAAGLAATGELFF
TGTGCCAGCAGCGTAGCAGCGGGACTGGCAGCCACCGGGGAGCTGTTTTTT
>TRBJ2-3|-|TRBV5-1|-
CASSLTGQLTDTQYF
TGCGCCAGCAGCCTTACTGGACAGCTCACAGATACGCAGTATTTT
>TRBJ1-5|-|TRBV24-1|TRBD1
CATSPGGDRENQPQHF
TGTGCCACCAGCCCAGGTGGGGACAGAGAAAATCAGCCCCAGCATTTT
>TRBJ1-2|-|TRBV27|-
CASSLSSSHGYTF
TGTGCCAGCAGTTTATCGTCCAGCCATGGCTACACCTTC
>TRBJ1-4|-|TRBV5-1|-
CASSLSGTNEKLFF
TGCGCCAGCAGCTTGTCGGGAACTAATGAAAAACTGTTTTTT
>TRBJ2-7|-|TRBV5-4|TRBD2
CASSLGDSGRAVYEQYF
TGTGCCAGCAGCTTGGGGGATAGCGGGAGGGCCGTCTACGAGCAGTACTTC
>TRBJ2-3|-|TRBV3-1/TRBV3-2|TRBD2
CASSRSSGDTDTQYF
TGTGCCAGCAGCCGTTCTAGCGGGGACACAGATACGCAGTATTTT
>TRBJ1-1|-|TRBV6-5|TRBD1
CASSLTGGATEAFF
TGTGCCAGCAGCCTAACAGGGGGAGCGACTGAAGCTTTCTTT
>TRBJ2-5|-|TRBV7-3|TRBD2
CASSLFPTSVETQYF
TGTGCCAGCAGCTTATTTCCCACTAGCGTTGAGACCCAGTACTTC